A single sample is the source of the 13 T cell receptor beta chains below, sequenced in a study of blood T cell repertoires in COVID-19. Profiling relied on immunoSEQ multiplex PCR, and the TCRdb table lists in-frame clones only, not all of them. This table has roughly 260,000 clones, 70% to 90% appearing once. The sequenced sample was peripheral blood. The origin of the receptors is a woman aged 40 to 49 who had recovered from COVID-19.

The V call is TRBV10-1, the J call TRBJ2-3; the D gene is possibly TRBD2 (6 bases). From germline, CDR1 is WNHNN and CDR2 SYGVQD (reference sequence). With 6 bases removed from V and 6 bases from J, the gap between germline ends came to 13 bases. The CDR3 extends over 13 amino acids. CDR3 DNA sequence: TGCGCCAGCAGGGACTTGCTAGCGGATACGCAGTATTTT. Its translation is CASRDLLADTQYF.

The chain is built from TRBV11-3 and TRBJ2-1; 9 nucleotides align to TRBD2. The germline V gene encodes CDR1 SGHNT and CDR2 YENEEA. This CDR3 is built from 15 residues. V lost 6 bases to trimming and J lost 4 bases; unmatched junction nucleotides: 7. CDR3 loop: CASRNPGLAYNEQFF. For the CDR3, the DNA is TGTGCCAGCAGGAACCCGGGACTAGCTTACAATGAGCAGTTCTTC.

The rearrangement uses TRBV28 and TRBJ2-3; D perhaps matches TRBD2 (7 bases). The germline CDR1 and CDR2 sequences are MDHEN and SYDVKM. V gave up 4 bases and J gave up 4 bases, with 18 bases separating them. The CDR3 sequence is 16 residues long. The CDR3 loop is CASSSPRGGDPDTQYF. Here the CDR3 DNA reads TGTGCCAGCAGTTCCCCGAGGGGGGGGGACCCAGATACGCAGTATTTT.

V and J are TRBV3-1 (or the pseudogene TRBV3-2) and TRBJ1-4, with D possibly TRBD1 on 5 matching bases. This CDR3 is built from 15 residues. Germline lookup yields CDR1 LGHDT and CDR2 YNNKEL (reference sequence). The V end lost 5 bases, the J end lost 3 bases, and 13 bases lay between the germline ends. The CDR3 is CASSSRGYANEKLFF. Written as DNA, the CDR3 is TGTGCCAGCAGCTCTAGGGGTTATGCTAATGAAAAACTGTTTTTT.

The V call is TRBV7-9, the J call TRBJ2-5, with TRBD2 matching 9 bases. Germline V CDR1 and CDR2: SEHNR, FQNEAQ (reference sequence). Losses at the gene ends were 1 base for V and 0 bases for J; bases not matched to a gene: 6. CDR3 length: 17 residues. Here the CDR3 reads CASSLGGASGNQETQYF. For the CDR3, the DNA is TGTGCCAGCAGCTTAGGGGGGGCTAGCGGGAACCAAGAGACCCAGTACTTC.

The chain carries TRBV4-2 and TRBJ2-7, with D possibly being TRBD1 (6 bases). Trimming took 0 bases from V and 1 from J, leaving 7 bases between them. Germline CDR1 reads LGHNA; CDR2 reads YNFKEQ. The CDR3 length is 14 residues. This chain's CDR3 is CASSQDRGSYEQYF. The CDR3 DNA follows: TGTGCCAGCAGCCAAGACAGGGGATCCTACGAGCAGTACTTC.

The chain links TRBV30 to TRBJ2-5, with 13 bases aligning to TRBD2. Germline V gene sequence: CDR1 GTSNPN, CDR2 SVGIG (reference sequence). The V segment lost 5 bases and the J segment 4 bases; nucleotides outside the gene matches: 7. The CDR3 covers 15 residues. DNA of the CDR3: TGTGCCTGGGGACTAGCGGGAGTTTTAAGAGAGACCCAGTACTTC. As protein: CAWGLAGVLRETQYF. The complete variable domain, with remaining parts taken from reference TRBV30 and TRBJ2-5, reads SQTIHQWPATLVQPVGSPLSLECTVEGTSNPNLYWYRQAAGRGLQLLFYSVGIGQISSEVPQNLSASRPQDRQFILSSKKLLLSDSGFYLCAWGLAGVLRETQYFGPGTRLLVL.

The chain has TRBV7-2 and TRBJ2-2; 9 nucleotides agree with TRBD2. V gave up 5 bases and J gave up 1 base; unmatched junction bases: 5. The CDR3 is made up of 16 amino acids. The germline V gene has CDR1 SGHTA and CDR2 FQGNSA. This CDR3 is CASSHQAGGNTGELFF. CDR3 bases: TGTGCCAGCAGCCATCAAGCGGGGGGGAACACCGGGGAGCTGTTTTTT. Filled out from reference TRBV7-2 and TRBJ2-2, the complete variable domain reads GAGVSQSPSNKVTEKGKDVELRCDPISGHTALYWYRQSLGQGLEFLIYFQGNSAPDKSGLPSDRFSAERTGGSVSTLTIQRTQQEDSAVYLCASSHQAGGNTGELFFGEGSRLTVL.

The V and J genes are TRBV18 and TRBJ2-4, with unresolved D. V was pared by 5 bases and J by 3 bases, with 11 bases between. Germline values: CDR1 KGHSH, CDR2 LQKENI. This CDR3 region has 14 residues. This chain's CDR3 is CASSATVGKNIQYF. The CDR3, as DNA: TGTGCCAGCTCAGCCACAGTGGGCAAAAACATTCAGTACTTC.

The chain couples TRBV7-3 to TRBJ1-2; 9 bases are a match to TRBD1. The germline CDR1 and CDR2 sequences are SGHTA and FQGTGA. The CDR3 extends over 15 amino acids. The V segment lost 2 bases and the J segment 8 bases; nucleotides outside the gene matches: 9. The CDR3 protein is CASSLGATGGGGYTF. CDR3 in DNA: TGTGCCAGCAGCTTAGGGGCTACAGGGGGCGGAGGCTACACCTTC.

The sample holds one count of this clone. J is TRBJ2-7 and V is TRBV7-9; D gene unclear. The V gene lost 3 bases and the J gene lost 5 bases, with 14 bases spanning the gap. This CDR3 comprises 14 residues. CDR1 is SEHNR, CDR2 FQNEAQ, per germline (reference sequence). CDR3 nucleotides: TGTGCCAGCAGCTTGGGTCCTAATGGGCACGAGCAGTACTTC. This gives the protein CASSLGPNGHEQYF.

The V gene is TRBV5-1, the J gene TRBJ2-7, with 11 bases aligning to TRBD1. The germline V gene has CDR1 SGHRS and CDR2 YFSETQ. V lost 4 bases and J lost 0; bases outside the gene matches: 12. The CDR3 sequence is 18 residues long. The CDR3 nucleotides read TGCGCCAGCAGCGGGACAGGGGGGAAGACCTCTAGCTCCTACGAGCAGTACTTC. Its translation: CASSGTGGKTSSSYEQYF.

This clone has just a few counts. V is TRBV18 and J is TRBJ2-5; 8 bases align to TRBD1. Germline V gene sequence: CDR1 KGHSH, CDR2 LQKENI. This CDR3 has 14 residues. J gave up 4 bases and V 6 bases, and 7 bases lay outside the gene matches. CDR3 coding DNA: TGTGCCAGCTCTCATGGACAGGGAGGAGAGACCCAGTACTTC. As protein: CASSHGQGGETQYF.